Following are 26 T cell receptor beta chains from one sample sequenced in a study of T-cell reconstitution after alpha-beta-depleted transplantation in children. Researchers prepared the TCRbeta library using unique molecular identifiers, the study reports. Each CDR3 protein gets one entry after TCRdb re-called the PCR reads with MiXCR. Among some 640,000 distinct CDR3 sequences listed, over 15% were seen once. This sample comprised PBMCs from the stem cell graft donor, obtained from the stem cell graft. The receptors originated from a human donor who donated a stem cell graft to a child with acute myeloid leukemia.

This clonotype was detected many times. The chain couples TRBV6-1 to TRBJ1-5, with TRBD1 as a possible D gene (5 bases). V was shortened by 6 bases and J by 5 bases, with 11 bases between the two germline ends. The CDR3 consists of 13 residues. CDR1 MNHNS and CDR2 SASEGT come from the germline V gene. CDR3 sequence (DNA): TGTGCCAGCAGCCGGACGGGGGATCAGCCCCAGCATTTT. Amino acids: CASSRTGDQPQHF.

This clonotype was seen a handful of times. The rearrangement uses TRBV5-6 and TRBJ2-7; TRBD1 is a possible D gene (6 bases). This CDR3 comprises 14 residues. Deletions cut 0 bases from V and 2 bases from J, with 9 bases between. Germline lookup yields CDR1 SGHDT and CDR2 YYEEEE. The CDR3 DNA is TGTGCCAGCAGCTTGGCCGAGGGGGCCTACGAGCAGTACGTC. It specifies CASSLAEGAYEQYV.

V and J are TRBV11-2 and TRBJ2-5; 10 bases line up with TRBD2. J lost 4 bases, V lost 0 bases, and 11 bases had no gene match. The CDR3 has 18 residues. Germline CDR1 reads SGHAT; CDR2 reads FQNNGV. CDR3 sequence (DNA): TGTGCCAGCAGCTTAGACGGGCTAGCGGGGGAGGGTCGAGAGACCCAGTACTTC. Translating gives CASSLDGLAGEGRETQYF.

This clonotype was counted a few times. The V and J genes are TRBV12-3 or TRBV12-4 and TRBJ1-1, with TRBD1 as a possible D gene (5 bases). The V gene lost 7 bases and the J gene lost 1 base, with 19 bases spanning the gap. CDR3 size: 16 residues. The CDR3, as DNA: TGTGCCAGCACCGAACGGAACGCAGGGCGGAACACTGAAGCTTTCTTT. It encodes CASTERNAGRNTEAFF.

This clonotype was seen at least ten times. V usage is TRBV7-2 and J usage is TRBJ2-1; the match to TRBD1 covers 10 bases. The J segment lost 7 bases and the V segment lost 1 base, leaving 4 bases of the junction unmatched. Per the germline V gene, CDR1 is SGHTA and CDR2 is FQGNSA. The length of the CDR3 is 15 residues. CDR3 bases: TGTGCCAGCAGCTTAGTACTGGGACAGGGGAATGAGCAGTTCTTC. Protein sequence: CASSLVLGQGNEQFF.

This clonotype was counted many times. This chain connects TRBV20-1 to TRBJ1-2; the D gene is possibly TRBD1 (5 bases). The V gene lost 2 bases and the J gene lost 2 bases, with 15 bases spanning the gap. This CDR3 region has 15 residues. Germline lookup yields CDR1 DFQATT and CDR2 SNEGSKA (reference sequence). CDR3 loop: CSARLPGRTNYGYTF. CDR3 bases: TGCAGTGCTAGACTACCGGGACGCACAAACTATGGCTACACCTTC.

This clonotype was observed a few times. V and J are TRBV15 and TRBJ1-4; 9 bases line up with TRBD1. The germline gives CDR1 LNHNV, CDR2 YYDKDF (reference sequence). V lost 4 bases and J lost 14; bases outside the gene matches: 11. The CDR3 consists of 14 residues. In nucleotides, the CDR3 is TGTGCCACCAGCATTTCCTCGGGACAGGGTATTCTGTTTTTT. Its translation is CATSISSGQGILFF.

This clonotype was seen many times. The rearrangement links TRBV29-1 to TRBJ2-7, with D tentatively TRBD2 (5 bases). Trimming left V 5 bases short and J 1 base short, with 12 bases between. Looked up from germline, CDR1 is SQVTM and CDR2 is ANQGSEA. CDR3 length: 13 amino acids. The CDR3 reads CSVMASGSYEQYV. CDR3 nucleotide sequence: TGCAGCGTTATGGCGTCGGGGTCCTACGAGCAGTACGTC.

This clonotype has more than one count but fewer than ten. This chain joins TRBV14 and TRBJ1-2; D not certain. In germline, CDR1 is SGHDN, CDR2 FVKESK. The CDR3 is made up of 14 amino acids. V lost 4 bases and J lost 2, with 11 bases in between. CDR3 coding DNA: TGTGCCAGCAGCCGACGGGGAAGGAACTATGGCTACACCTTC. Translated, it gives CASSRRGRNYGYTF.

This clonotype has a count of ten or more. The chain couples TRBV13 to TRBJ2-2; no clear D gene. Germline V gene data show CDR1 as PRHDT and CDR2 as FYEKMQ (reference sequence). The CDR3 is 12 residues long. V gave up 3 bases and J gave up 7 bases, with 6 bases separating them. This chain's CDR3 is CASSFLLGELFF. CDR3 in DNA: TGTGCCAGCAGCTTCCTACTCGGGGAGCTGTTTTTT. The full variable domain, completed using reference TRBV13 and TRBJ2-2, is AAGVIQSPRHLIKEKRETATLKCYPIPRHDTVYWYQQGPGQDPQFLISFYEKMQSDKGSIPDRFSAQQFSDYHSELNMSSLELGDSALYFCASSFLLGELFFGEGSRLTVL.

This clonotype was counted between two and nine times. V is TRBV7-2 and J is TRBJ2-5; 11 positions match TRBD2. V lost 5 bases to trimming and J lost 5 bases; unmatched junction nucleotides: 7. The germline V gene encodes CDR1 SGHTA and CDR2 FQGNSA. This CDR3 has 15 amino acids. The CDR3 sequence: CASSRLAGRGETQYF. The CDR3, as DNA: TGTGCCAGCAGCCGACTAGCGGGGCGGGGGGAGACCCAGTACTTC. Based on the CDR3 plus reference TRBV7-2 and TRBJ2-5, the full variable domain is GAGVSQSPSNKVTEKGKDVELRCDPISGHTALYWYRQSLGQGLEFLIYFQGNSAPDKSGLPSDRFSAERTGGSVSTLTIQRTQQEDSAVYLCASSRLAGRGETQYFGPGTRLLVL.

This clonotype was picked up a small number of times. The rearrangement uses TRBV20-1 and TRBJ2-1; D uncertain. This CDR3 is 13 amino acids long. CDR1 and CDR2 from the germline V gene are DFQATT and SNEGSKA (reference sequence). Between the trimmed V and J ends, which lost 1 base and 5 bases, there was a span of 9 bases. This CDR3 reads CSARGTLNNEQFF. The CDR3 DNA is TGCAGTGCTAGAGGCACTCTCAACAATGAGCAGTTCTTC.

The V gene is TRBV7-7, the J gene TRBJ2-3; possible D gene TRBD2, 5 bases. CDR1 and CDR2 (germline): SSHAT, FNYEAQ (reference sequence). The length of the CDR3 is 16 residues. Trimming stripped 1 base from V and 0 bases from J, with 11 bases between. DNA of the CDR3: TGTGCCAGCAGCTTAGGAAAAGGACTCAGCACAGATACGCAGTATTTT. It encodes CASSLGKGLSTDTQYF.

This clonotype appeared a few times. This sequence joins TRBV9 and TRBJ2-5, with D maybe TRBD1 (6 bases). Germline V gene sequence: CDR1 SGDLS, CDR2 YYNGEE. The CDR3 is 14 amino acids. V lost 4 bases and J lost 3, with 13 bases in between. The CDR3 region is CASSISGEEETQYF. CDR3 in DNA: TGTGCCAGCAGCATATCAGGGGAAGAAGAGACCCAGTACTTC.

There are many counts of this clonotype. V and J are TRBV29-1 and TRBJ1-1; D remains ambiguous. The CDR3 consists of 14 residues. Germline V CDR1 and CDR2: SQVTM, ANQGSEA. V was trimmed by 4 bases and J by 5 bases, leaving 17 bases between them. For the CDR3, the DNA is TGCAGCGTTGTCCCCGGGGATAGATGGACTGAAGCTTTCTTT. This codes for CSVVPGDRWTEAFF.

A few counts support this clonotype. The CDR3 DNA reads TGCAGTGCTTCCAACCCGCGGGGAGGGAGCAACTATGGCTACACCTTC. Translation: CSASNPRGGSNYGYTF. The gene calls are TRBV20-1 and TRBJ1-2; D ambiguous. The CDR3 totals 16 residues. CDR1 is DFQATT and CDR2 is SNEGSKA in the germline V gene (reference sequence). The V end lost 5 bases, the J end lost 2 bases, and 21 bases lay between the germline ends.

This clonotype was detected a few times. The V and J genes are TRBV29-1 and TRBJ2-5; 12 positions agree with TRBD2. Trimming took 6 bases from V and 4 from J; bases not matched to a gene: 6. The CDR3 is 14 residues long. Germline loops: CDR1 SQVTM, CDR2 ANQGSEA. This chain's CDR3 is CSVETSGGSETQYF. In DNA form, the CDR3 reads TGCAGCGTCGAGACTAGCGGGGGATCAGAGACCCAGTACTTC. The whole variable domain, remainder taken from reference TRBV29-1 and TRBJ2-5, is SAVISQKPSRDICQRGTSLTIQCQVDSQVTMMFWYRQQPGQSLTLIATANQGSEATYESGFVIDKFPISRPNLTFSTLTVSNMSPEDSSIYLCSVETSGGSETQYFGPGTRLLVL.

This clonotype was seen a few times. V gene TRBV6-1 combines with J gene TRBJ1-2; 7 nucleotides match TRBD1. The CDR3 contains 15 residues. J gave up 2 bases and V 4 bases, and 7 bases lay outside the gene matches. Germline V CDR1 and CDR2: MNHNS, SASEGT. CDR3 region: CASSAGQATNYGYTF. The CDR3, as DNA: TGTGCCAGCAGTGCTGGACAGGCAACCAACTATGGCTACACCTTC.

Ten or more counts support this clonotype. The genes are TRBV20-1 and TRBJ2-7; weak D call: TRBD1 (7 bases). The CDR3 runs to 14 residues. Germline CDR1 reads DFQATT; CDR2 reads SNEGSKA (reference sequence). V lost 0 bases, J lost 7 bases, and 16 bases lay in between. CDR3 amino acids: CSARDQEGAREQYF. CDR3 sequence (DNA): TGCAGTGCTAGAGATCAGGAGGGGGCGCGGGAGCAGTACTTC.

In its sample, this clonotype was seen many times. The genes are TRBV12-3 or TRBV12-4 and TRBJ2-5, with D possibly TRBD1 on 6 matching bases. The CDR3 contains 15 residues. The V and J ends lost 6 bases and 2 bases respectively, with 16 bases between them. The CDR3 loop reads CASRPTGMGQETQYF. The CDR3 DNA reads TGTGCCAGCAGGCCCACAGGGATGGGACAAGAGACCCAGTACTTC.

This clonotype was picked up many times. The chain combines TRBV29-1 with TRBJ2-1, with D tentatively TRBD1 or TRBD2 (5 bases each). Per germline, CDR1 SQVTM and CDR2 ANQGSEA. This CDR3 has 12 residues. V dropped 1 base and J dropped 7 bases, with 8 bases sitting between them. The CDR3 sequence is CSVEGDLNEQFF. Written as DNA, the CDR3 is TGCAGCGTTGAAGGGGACCTAAATGAGCAGTTCTTC.

This clonotype was counted ten times or more. V gene TRBV20-1 combines with J gene TRBJ2-1; TRBD2 might be the D (5 bases). With 6 bases removed from V and 4 bases from J, the gap between germline ends came to 16 bases. CDR1 and CDR2 (germline): DFQATT, SNEGSKA (reference sequence). This CDR3 spans 14 amino acids. CDR3 nucleotide sequence: TGCAGTGCCACCCTTCTGGGGAGTTACAATGAGCAGTTCTTC. Translated, it gives CSATLLGSYNEQFF.

This clonotype was counted at least ten times. The chain has TRBV7-2 and TRBJ2-1; TRBD2 matches 8 bases. This CDR3 has 15 amino acids. Germline CDR1 and CDR2: SGHTA and FQGNSA. V was clipped by 5 bases and J by 3 bases; unmatched bases: 6. In nucleotides, the CDR3 is TGTGCCAGCAGCCCTAGCGGGCGATACTACAATGAGCAGTTCTTC. This translates into CASSPSGRYYNEQFF.

This clonotype was counted ten times or more. The rearrangement joins TRBV29-1 to TRBJ2-3, with D possibly TRBD2 on 5 matching bases. Germline loops: CDR1 SQVTM, CDR2 ANQGSEA. The V end was cut by 6 bases, the J end by 4 bases, with 17 bases between. The CDR3 sequence is 14 residues long. CDR3 DNA: TGCAGCGTAAGGGCTAGCAGGAGCCCAGATACGCAGTATTTT. This translates into CSVRASRSPDTQYF.

As DNA, the CDR3 is TGTGCCAGCAGTGAAGGGGGCCAGTACTTC. This translates into CASSEGGQYF. The chain couples TRBV25-1 to TRBJ2-5; the D call may be TRBD1 or TRBD2 (5 bases each). Germline-derived CDR1 and CDR2 are MGHDK and SYGVNS. V lost 2 bases to trimming and J lost 10 bases, with 5 bases between them. This CDR3 has 10 residues.

About this clonotype: A much bigger clone sits one base away, suggesting this may be a read error. V is TRBV20-1 and J is TRBJ2-3; 8 nucleotides line up with TRBD1. CDR3 size: 13 residues. Germline CDR1 reads DFQATT; CDR2 reads SNEGSKA (reference sequence). V was clipped by 3 bases and J by 7 bases; unmatched bases: 6. The CDR3 nucleotides are TGCAGTGCTAGCCGGGACAGGCCAAATACGCAGTATTTT. Amino acid sequence: CSASRDRPNTQYF.